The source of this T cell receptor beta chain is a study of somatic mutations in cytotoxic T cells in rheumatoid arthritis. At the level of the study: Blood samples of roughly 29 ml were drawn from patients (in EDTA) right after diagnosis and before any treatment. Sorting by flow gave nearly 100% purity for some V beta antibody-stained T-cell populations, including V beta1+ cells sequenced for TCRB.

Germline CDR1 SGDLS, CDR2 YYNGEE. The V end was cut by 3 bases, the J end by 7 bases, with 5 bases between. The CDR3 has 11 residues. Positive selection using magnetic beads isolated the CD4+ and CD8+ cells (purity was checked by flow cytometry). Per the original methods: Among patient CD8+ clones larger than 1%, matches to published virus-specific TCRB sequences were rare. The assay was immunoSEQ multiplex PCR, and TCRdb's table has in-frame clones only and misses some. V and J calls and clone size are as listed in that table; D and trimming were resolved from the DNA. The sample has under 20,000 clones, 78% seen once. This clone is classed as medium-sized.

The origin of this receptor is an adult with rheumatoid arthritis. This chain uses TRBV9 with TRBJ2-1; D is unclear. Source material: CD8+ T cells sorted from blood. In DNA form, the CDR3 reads TGTGCCAGCAGCGCCAGGAATGAGCAGTTCTTC. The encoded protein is CASSARNEQFF.